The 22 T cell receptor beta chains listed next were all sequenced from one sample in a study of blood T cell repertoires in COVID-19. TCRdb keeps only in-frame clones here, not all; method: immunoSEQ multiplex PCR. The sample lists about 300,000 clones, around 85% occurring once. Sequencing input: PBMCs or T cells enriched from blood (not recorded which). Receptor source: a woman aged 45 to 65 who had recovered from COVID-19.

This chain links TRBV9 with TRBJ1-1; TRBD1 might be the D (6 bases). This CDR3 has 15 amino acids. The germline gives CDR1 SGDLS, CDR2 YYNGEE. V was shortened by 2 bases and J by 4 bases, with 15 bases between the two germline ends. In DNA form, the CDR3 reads TGTGCCAGCAGCGTCTCGGACAGCCCTTTCACTGAAGCTTTCTTT. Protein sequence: CASSVSDSPFTEAFF.

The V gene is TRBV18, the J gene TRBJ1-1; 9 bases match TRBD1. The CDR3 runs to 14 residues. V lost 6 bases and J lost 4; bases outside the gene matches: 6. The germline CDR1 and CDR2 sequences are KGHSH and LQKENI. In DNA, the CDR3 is TGTGCCAGCTCGCCGATACAGGGGGCCACTGAAGCTTTCTTT. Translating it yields CASSPIQGATEAFF.

The CDR3 DNA reads as TGTGCCAGCAGTGAAAAGGCCGGCAGGACAGCAACTAATGAAAAACTGTTTTTT. The encoded protein is CASSEKAGRTATNEKLFF. This chain uses TRBV6-1 with TRBJ1-4; D is perhaps TRBD1 (6 bases). Trimming took off 2 bases at V and 0 bases at J, with 16 bases between the two ends. Germline V CDR1 and CDR2: MNHNS, SASEGT. The CDR3 is 18 residues long.

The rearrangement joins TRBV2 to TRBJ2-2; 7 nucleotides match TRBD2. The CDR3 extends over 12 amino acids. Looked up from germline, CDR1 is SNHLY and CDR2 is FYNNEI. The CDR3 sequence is CACGSYVGELFF. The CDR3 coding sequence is TGTGCGTGCGGGAGTTATGTCGGGGAGCTGTTTTTT. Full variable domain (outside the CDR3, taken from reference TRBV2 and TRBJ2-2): EPEVTQTPSHQVTQMGQEVILRCVPISNHLYFYWYRQILGQKVEFLVSFYNNEISEKSEIFDDQFSVERPDGSNFTLKIRSTKLEDSAMYFCACGSYVGELFFGEGSRLTVL.

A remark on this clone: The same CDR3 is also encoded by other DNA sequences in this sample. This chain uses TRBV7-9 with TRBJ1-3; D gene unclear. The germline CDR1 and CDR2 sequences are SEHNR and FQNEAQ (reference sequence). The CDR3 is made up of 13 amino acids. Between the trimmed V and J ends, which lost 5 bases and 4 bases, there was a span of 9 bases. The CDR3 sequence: CASSPGSGNTIYF. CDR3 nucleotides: TGTGCCAGCAGCCCAGGCTCAGGAAACACCATATATTTT.

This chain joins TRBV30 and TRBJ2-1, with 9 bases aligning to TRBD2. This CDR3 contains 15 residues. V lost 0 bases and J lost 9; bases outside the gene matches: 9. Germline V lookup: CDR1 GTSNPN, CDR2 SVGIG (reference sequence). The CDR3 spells CAWSVLLAGLSEQFF. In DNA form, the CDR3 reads TGTGCCTGGAGTGTTTTGCTAGCGGGATTAAGTGAGCAGTTCTTC.

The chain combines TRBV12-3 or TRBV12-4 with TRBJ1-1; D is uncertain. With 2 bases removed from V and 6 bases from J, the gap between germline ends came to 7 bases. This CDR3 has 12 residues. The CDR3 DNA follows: TGTGCCAGCAGTTTAAGTGGAGCTGAAGCTTTCTTT. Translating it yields CASSLSGAEAFF.

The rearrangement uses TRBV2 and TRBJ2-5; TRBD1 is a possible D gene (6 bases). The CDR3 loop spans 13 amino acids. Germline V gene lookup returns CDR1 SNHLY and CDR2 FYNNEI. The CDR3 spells CATTGQSQETQYF. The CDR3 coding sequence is TGTGCTACTACAGGACAGTCCCAAGAGACCCAGTACTTC.

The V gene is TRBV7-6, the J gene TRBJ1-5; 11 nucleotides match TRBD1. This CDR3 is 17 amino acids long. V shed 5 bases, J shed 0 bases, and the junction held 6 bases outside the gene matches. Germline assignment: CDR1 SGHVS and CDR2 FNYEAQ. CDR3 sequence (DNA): TGTGCCAGCAGCCCCGGACAGGGGGCTAGTAGCAATCAGCCCCAGCATTTT. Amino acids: CASSPGQGASSNQPQHF.

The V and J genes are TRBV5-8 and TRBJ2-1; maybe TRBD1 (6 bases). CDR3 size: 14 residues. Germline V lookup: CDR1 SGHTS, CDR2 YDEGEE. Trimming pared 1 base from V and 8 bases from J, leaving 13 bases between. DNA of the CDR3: TGTGCCAGCAGCTTGTCAGGGGCTACGGATGAGCAGTTCTTC. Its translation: CASSLSGATDEQFF.

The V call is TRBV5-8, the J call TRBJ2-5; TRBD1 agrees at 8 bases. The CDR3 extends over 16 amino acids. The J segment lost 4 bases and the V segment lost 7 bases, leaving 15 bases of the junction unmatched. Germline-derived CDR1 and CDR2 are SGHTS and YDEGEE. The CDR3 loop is CASEFGTGGFVETQYF. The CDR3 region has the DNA TGTGCCAGCGAGTTTGGTACAGGGGGTTTCGTAGAGACCCAGTACTTC. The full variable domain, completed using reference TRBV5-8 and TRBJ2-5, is EAGVTQSPTHLIKTRGQQATLRCSPISGHTSVYWYQQALGLGLQFLLWYDEGEERNRGNFPPRFSGRQFPNYSSELNVNALELEDSALYLCASEFGTGGFVETQYFGPGTRLLVL.

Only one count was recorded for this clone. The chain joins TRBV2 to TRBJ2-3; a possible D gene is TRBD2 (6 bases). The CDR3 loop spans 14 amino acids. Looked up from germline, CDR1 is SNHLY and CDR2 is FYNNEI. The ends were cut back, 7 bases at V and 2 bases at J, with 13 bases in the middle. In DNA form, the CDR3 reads TGTGCCAGCACAGCGGGTTACAACACAGATACGCAGTATTTT. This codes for CASTAGYNTDTQYF.

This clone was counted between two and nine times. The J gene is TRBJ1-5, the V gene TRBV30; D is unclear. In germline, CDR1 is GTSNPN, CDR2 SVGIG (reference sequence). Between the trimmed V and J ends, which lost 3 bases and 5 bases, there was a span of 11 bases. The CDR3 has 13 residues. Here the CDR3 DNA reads TGTGCCTGGAGGAACTCCGGTGATCAGCCCCAGCATTTT. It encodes CAWRNSGDQPQHF. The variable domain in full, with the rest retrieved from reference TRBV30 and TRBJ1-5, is SQTIHQWPATLVQPVGSPLSLECTVEGTSNPNLYWYRQAAGRGLQLLFYSVGIGQISSEVPQNLSASRPQDRQFILSSKKLLLSDSGFYLCAWRNSGDQPQHFGDGTRLSIL.

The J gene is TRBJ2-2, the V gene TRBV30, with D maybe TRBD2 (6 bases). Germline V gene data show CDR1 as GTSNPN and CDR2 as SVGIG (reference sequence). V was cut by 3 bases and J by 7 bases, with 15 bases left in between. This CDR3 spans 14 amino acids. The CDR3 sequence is CAWSVRTTLGELFF. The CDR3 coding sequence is TGTGCCTGGAGCGTGCGGACTACTCTCGGGGAGCTGTTTTTT.

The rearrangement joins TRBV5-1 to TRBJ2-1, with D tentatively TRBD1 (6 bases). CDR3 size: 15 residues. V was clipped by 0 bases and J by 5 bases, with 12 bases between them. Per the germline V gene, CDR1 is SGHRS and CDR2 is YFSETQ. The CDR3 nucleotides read TGCGCCAGCAGCTTGGCGACAGGATCCAACAATGAGCAGTTCTTC. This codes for CASSLATGSNNEQFF.

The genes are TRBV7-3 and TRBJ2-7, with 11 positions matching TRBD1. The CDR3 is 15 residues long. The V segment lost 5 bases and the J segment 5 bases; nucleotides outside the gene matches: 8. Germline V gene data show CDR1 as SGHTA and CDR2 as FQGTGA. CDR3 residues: CASSPGQGAFHEQYF. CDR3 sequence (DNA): TGTGCCAGCAGCCCCGGACAGGGGGCGTTCCACGAGCAGTACTTC. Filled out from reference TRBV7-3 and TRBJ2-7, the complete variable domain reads GAGVSQTPSNKVTEKGKYVELRCDPISGHTALYWYRQSLGQGPEFLIYFQGTGAADDSGLPNDRFFAVRPEGSVSTLKIQRTERGDSAVYLCASSPGQGAFHEQYFGPGTRLTVT.

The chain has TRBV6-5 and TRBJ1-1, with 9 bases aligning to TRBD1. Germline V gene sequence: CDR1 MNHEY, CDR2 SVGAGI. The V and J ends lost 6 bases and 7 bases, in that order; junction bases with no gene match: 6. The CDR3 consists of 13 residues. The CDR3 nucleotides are TGTGCCAGCAGCCAACAGGGGGCGAGTGAAGCTTTCTTT. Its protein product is CASSQQGASEAFF.

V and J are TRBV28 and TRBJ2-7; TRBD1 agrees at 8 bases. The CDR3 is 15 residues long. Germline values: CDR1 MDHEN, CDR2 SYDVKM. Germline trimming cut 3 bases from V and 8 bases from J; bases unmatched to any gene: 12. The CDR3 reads CASSFRQGTGRKQYF. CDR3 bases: TGTGCCAGCAGTTTCCGACAAGGGACAGGAAGGAAGCAGTACTTC.

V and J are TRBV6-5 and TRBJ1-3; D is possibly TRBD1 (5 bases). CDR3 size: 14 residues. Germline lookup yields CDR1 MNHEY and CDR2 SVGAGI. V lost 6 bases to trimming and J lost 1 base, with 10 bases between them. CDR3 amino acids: CASRVDSSGNTIYF. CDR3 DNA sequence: TGTGCCAGCAGGGTTGACAGTTCTGGAAACACCATATATTTT.

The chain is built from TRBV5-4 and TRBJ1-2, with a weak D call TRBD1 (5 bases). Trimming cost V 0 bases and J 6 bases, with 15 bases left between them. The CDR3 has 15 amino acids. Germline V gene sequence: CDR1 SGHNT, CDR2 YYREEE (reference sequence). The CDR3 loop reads CASSLGRANEHGYTF. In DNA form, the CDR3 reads TGTGCCAGCAGCTTGGGCAGGGCTAATGAACATGGCTACACCTTC.

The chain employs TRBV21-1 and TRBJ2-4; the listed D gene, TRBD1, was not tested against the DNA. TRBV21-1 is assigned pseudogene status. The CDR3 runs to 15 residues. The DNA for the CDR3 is TGTGCCAGCAGCAAACCAGGGATAGCCAAAAACATTCAGTACTTC. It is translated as CASSKPGIAKNIQYF.

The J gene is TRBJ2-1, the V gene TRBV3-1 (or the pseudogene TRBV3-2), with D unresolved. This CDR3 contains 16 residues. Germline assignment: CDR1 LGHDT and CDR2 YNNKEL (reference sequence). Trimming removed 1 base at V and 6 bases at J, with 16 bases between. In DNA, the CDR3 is TGTGCCAGCAGCCAAGCCCCGACTTCCCGCACCAATGAGCAGTTCTTC. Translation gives CASSQAPTSRTNEQFF.